This TCR beta chain was captured by sequencing in a study of human T cells and chemical hapten exposure. Looking at the study overall: Sensitization used 2% DPC on approximately 2 cm by approximately 2 cm upper inner arm skin.

Study-wide points: All donors were alopecia patients, so their immunity may differ from that of healthy people. Versus controls, expanded TCRs had significantly more large CDR3 similarity clusters.

Regarding this clonotype: Its specificity is not known.

Documented time point: pre-sensitization, week 0. The sample's treatment: therapeutic diphenylcyclopropenone sensitization with weekly scalp DPC. Blood was drawn before each patch test was applied. TCRdb redid the calling of the RACE reads with MiXCR, one entry per CDR3 protein. The data hold 40,000 to 50,000 distinct CDR3 sequences, with over 10% observed a single time. The origin of this receptor is a woman aged 25 to 39 with alopecia areata. Some clones in this sample may be carry-over from other donors' samples. This material consisted of whole blood, taken in connection with sensitization to the hapten diphenylcyclopropenone (DPC).

The CDR3 loop reads CASSSGGLGYTF. The CDR3 bases are TGTGCCAGCTCATCGGGAGGGCTCGGCTACACCTTC. The chain uses TRBV18 and TRBJ1-2; D remains unclear. The germline CDR1 and CDR2 sequences are KGHSH and LQKENI. This CDR3 is 12 amino acids long. The V and J ends lost 5 bases and 8 bases respectively, with 12 bases between them.